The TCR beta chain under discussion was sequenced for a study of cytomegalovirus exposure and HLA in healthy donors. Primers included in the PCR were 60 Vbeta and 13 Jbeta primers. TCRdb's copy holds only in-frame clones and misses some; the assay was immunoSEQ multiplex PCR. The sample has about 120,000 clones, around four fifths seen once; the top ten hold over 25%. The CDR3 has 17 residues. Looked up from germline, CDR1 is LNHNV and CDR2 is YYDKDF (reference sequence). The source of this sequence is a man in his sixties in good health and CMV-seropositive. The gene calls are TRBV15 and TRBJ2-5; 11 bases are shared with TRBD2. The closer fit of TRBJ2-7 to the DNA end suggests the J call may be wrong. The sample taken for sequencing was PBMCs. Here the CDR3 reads CATSRDPYSGRAPEQYF. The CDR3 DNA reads TGTGCCACCAGCAGAGACCCCTATAGCGGGAGGGCCCCCGAGCAGTACTTC.